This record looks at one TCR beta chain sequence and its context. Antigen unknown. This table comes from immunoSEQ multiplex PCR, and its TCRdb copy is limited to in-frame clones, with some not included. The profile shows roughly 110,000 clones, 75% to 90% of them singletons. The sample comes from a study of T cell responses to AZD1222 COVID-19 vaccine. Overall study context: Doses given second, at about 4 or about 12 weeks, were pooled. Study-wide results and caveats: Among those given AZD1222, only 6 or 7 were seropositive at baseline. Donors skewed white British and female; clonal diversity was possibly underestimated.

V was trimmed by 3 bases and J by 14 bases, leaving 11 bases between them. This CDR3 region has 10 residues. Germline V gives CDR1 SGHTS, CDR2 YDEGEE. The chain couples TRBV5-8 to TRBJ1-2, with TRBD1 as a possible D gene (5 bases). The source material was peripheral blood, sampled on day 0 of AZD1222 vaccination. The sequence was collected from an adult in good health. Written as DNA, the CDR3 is TGTGCCAGCAGCTATTCCGGGACGACCTTC. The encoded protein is CASSYSGTTF.